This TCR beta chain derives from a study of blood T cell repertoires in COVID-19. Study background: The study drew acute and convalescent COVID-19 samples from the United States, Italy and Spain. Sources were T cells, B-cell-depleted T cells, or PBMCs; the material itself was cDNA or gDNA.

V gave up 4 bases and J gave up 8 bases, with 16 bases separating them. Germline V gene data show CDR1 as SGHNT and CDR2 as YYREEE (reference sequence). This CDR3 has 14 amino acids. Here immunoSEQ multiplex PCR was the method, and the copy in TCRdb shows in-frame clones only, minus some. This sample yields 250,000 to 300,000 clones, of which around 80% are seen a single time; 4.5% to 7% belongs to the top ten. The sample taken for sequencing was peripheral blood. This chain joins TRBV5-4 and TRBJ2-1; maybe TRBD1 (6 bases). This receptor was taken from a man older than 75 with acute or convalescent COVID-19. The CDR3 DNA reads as TGTGCCAGCAGCCGGGACCCTGAGGGGGATGAGCAGTTCTTC. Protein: CASSRDPEGDEQFF.